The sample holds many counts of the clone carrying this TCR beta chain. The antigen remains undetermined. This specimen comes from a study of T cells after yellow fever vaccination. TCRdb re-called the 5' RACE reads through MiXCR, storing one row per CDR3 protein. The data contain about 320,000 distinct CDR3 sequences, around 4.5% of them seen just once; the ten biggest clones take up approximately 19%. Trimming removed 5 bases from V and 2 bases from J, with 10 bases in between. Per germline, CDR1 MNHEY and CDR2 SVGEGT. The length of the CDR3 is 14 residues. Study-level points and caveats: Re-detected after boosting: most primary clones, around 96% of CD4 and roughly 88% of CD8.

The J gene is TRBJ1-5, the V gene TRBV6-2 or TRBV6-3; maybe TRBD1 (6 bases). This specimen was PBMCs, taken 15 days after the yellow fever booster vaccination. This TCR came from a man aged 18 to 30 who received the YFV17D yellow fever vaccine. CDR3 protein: CASSIRGGNQPQHF. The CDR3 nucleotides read TGTGCCAGCAGTATCAGGGGCGGCAATCAGCCCCAGCATTTT.